Following are 9 T cell receptor beta chains from one sample sequenced in a study of blood T cell repertoires in COVID-19 (dated by TCRdb to 2019 to 2021). Preparation of the library involved the immunoSEQ multiplex PCR assay. TCRdb mirrors the immuneACCESS table, restricted to in-frame sequences. Some clones are absent from its copies; in checked studies, under half trace to an unresolved V gene, and the reason for the others is unknown. This sample comprises fewer than 120,000 clones, around nine tenths of them detected only once. The leading ten clones occupy 4% to 5% of the sample. Sequencing was carried out using peripheral blood. Source of these receptors: a human donor in a cohort sampled during active COVID-19.

The V and J genes are TRBV11-1 and TRBJ1-1, with D unresolved. Deletions cut 7 bases from V and 4 bases from J, with 13 bases between. The CDR3 covers 13 residues. Per the germline V gene, CDR1 is SGHAT and CDR2 is FQDESV (reference sequence). The CDR3, as DNA: TGTGCCAGCAACTTTCGGGAGACCACTGAAGCTTTCTTT. As protein: CASNFRETTEAFF. The entire variable domain, with the rest obtained from reference TRBV11-1 and TRBJ1-1, is as follows: EAEVAQSPRYKITEKSQAVAFWCDPISGHATLYWYRQILGQGPELLVQFQDESVVDDSQLPKDRFSAERLKGVDSTLKIQPAELGDSAMYLCASNFRETTEAFFGQGTRLTVV.

This chain links TRBV7-9 with TRBJ2-3; TRBD2 agrees at 7 bases. V lost 5 bases, J lost 0 bases, and 5 bases stayed unmatched. Germline CDR1 SEHNR, CDR2 FQNEAQ (reference sequence). The CDR3 sequence is 15 residues long. The CDR3 DNA reads TGTGCCAGCAGCCCGAATAGCGGGAGCACAGATACGCAGTATTTT. Translating it yields CASSPNSGSTDTQYF.

J is TRBJ1-2 and V is TRBV19, with 8 bases matching TRBD1. The ends lost 5 bases at V and 3 bases at J; junction bases unmatched: 14. The CDR3 contains 17 residues. CDR1 and CDR2 (germline): LNHDA, SQIVND (reference sequence). This chain's CDR3 is CASSEIRGTGGYYGYTF. CDR3 in DNA: TGTGCCAGTAGTGAGATTCGGGGGACAGGAGGATACTATGGCTACACCTTC.

This sequence joins TRBV6-5 and TRBJ2-2, with TRBD2 identical over 14 bases. The germline gives CDR1 MNHEY, CDR2 SVGAGI. With 11 bases clipped from V and 6 bases from J, the junction kept 2 bases outside the gene matches. The CDR3 totals 13 residues. As DNA, the CDR3 is TGTGCCGGGACTAGCGGGAGCCCCGGGGAGCTGTTTTTT. This gives the protein CAGTSGSPGELFF.

V and J are TRBV7-3 and TRBJ2-3; weak D call: TRBD2 (6 bases). The V end was cut by 1 base, the J end by 3 bases, with 8 bases between. CDR3 length: 14 residues. The germline gives CDR1 SGHTA, CDR2 FQGTGA. CDR3 bases: TGTGCCAGCAGCTTAATGGGGGGAACAGATACGCAGTATTTT. Translated: CASSLMGGTDTQYF.

The CDR3 DNA follows: TGCAGCGCTTCGGGTACGGAGGGGTCGATGAACACTGAAGCTTTCTTT. This codes for CSASGTEGSMNTEAFF. The J gene is TRBJ1-1, the V gene TRBV29-1; D might be TRBD1 (5 bases). V was clipped by 7 bases and J by 0 bases, with 21 bases between them. From germline, CDR1 is SQVTM and CDR2 ANQGSEA. CDR3 length: 16 amino acids.

The rearrangement uses TRBV29-1 and TRBJ1-5; 10 bases line up with TRBD1. V was clipped by 6 bases and J by 7 bases; unmatched bases: 6. CDR3 size: 13 residues. From germline, CDR1 is SQVTM and CDR2 ANQGSEA. The CDR3 sequence: CSVWTGGWQPQHF. The CDR3, as DNA: TGCAGCGTCTGGACAGGGGGGTGGCAGCCCCAGCATTTT.

The V and J genes are TRBV6-4 and TRBJ1-2; perhaps TRBD1 as D (5 bases). The length of the CDR3 is 13 residues. The germline V gene encodes CDR1 MRHNA and CDR2 SNTAGT. V lost 4 bases and J 2 bases, leaving 8 bases between the germline ends. The CDR3 nucleotides read TGTGCCAGCAGTGCGGCAGGGAACTATGGCTACACCTTC. It specifies CASSAAGNYGYTF.

V and J are TRBV7-9 and TRBJ2-1, with 10 bases that match TRBD1. The CDR3 runs 15 residues. The trim removed 2 bases at V and 5 bases at J, leaving 3 bases unmatched. Germline V gives CDR1 SEHNR, CDR2 FQNEAQ (reference sequence). CDR3 residues: CASSLRDRGDNEQFF. Written as DNA, the CDR3 is TGTGCCAGCAGCTTACGGGACAGGGGAGACAATGAGCAGTTCTTC.